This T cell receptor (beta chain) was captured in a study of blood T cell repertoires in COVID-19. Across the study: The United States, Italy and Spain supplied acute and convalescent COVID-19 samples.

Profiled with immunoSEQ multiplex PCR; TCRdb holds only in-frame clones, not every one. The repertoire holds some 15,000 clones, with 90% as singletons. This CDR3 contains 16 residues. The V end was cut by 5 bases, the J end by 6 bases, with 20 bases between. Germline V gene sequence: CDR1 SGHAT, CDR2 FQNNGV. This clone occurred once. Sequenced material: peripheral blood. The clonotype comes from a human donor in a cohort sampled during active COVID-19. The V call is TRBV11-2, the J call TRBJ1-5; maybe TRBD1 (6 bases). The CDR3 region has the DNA TGTGCCAGCAGCGAGTTGGACAGCCTATTTTGTCAGCCCCAGCATTTT. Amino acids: CASSELDSLFCQPQHF.